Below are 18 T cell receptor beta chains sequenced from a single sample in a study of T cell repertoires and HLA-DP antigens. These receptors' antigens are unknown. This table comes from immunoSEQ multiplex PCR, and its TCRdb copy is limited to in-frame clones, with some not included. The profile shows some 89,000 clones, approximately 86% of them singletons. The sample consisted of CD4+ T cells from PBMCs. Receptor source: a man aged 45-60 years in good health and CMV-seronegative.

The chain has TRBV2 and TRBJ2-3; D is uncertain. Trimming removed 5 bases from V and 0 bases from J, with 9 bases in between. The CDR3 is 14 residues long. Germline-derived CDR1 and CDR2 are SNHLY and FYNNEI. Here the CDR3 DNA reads TGTGCCAGCAGTTCTATCGTGAGCACAGATACGCAGTATTTT. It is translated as CASSSIVSTDTQYF.

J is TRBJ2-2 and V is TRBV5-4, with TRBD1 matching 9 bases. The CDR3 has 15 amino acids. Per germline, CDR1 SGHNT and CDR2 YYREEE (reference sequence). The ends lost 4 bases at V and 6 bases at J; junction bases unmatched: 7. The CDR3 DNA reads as TGTGCCAGCAGCCCCGCGTGGACAGGGGCCGGGGAGCTGTTTTTT. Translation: CASSPAWTGAGELFF.

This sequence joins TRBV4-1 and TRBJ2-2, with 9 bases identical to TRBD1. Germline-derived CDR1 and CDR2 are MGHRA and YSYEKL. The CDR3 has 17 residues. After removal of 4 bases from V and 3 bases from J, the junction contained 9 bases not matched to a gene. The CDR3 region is CASSRNRDRADTGELFF. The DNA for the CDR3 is TGCGCCAGCAGCCGGAACCGGGACAGGGCGGACACCGGGGAGCTGTTTTTT.

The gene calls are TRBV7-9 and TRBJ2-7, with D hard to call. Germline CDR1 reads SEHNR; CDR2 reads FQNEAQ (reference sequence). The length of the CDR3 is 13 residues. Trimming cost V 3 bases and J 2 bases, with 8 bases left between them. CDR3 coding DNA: TGTGCCAGCAGCTTGGGCAGACCCTACGAGCAGTACTTC. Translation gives CASSLGRPYEQYF.

This CDR3 reads CASSLTPRSGPNEQFF. In DNA, the CDR3 is TGTGCCAGCAGCTTAACCCCTCGGAGCGGTCCGAATGAGCAGTTCTTC. V usage is TRBV11-1 and J usage is TRBJ2-1; D is possibly TRBD2 (5 bases). The CDR3 spans 16 residues. V was cut by 2 bases and J by 7 bases, with 18 bases left in between. CDR1 SGHAT and CDR2 FQDESV come from the germline V gene (reference sequence).

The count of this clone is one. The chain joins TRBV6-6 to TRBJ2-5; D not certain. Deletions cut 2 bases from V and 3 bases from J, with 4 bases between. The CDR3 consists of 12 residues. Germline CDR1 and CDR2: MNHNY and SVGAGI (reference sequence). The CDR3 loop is CASSYPKETQYF. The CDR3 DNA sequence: TGTGCCAGCAGTTACCCGAAAGAGACCCAGTACTTC.

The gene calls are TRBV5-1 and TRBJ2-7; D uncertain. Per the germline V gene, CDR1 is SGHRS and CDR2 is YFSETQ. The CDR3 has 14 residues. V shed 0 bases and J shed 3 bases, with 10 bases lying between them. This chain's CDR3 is CASSLAGQNYEQYF. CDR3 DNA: TGCGCCAGCAGCTTGGCCGGGCAGAACTACGAGCAGTACTTC.

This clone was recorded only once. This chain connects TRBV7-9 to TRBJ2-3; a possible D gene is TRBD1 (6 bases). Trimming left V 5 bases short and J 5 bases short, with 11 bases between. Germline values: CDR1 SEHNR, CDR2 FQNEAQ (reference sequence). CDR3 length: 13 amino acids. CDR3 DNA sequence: TGTGCCAGCAGCCCGACGGACAGAGATACGCAGTATTTT. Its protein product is CASSPTDRDTQYF. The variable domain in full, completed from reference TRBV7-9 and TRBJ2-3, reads DTGVSQNPRHKITKRGQNVTFRCDPISEHNRLYWYRQTLGQGPEFLTYFQNEAQLEKSRLLSDRFSAERPKGSFSTLEIQRTEQGDSAMYLCASSPTDRDTQYFGPGTRLTVL.

Here the CDR3 reads CASSWSGTPGAETQYF. The DNA of the CDR3 is TGTGCCAGTAGTTGGTCTGGGACCCCCGGGGCAGAGACCCAGTACTTC. The chain recombines TRBV19 with TRBJ2-5, with D perhaps given as TRBD1 or TRBD2 (5 bases each). Germline CDR1 and CDR2: LNHDA and SQIVND (reference sequence). Trimming left V 5 bases short and J 4 bases short, with 20 bases between. The CDR3 is 16 residues long.

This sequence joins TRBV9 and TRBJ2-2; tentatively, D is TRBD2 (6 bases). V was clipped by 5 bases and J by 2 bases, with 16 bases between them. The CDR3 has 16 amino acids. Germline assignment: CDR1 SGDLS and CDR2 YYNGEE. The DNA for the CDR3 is TGTGCCAGCAGGGCCTCCGGGACTCAAAACACCGGGGAGCTGTTTTTT. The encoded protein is CASRASGTQNTGELFF.

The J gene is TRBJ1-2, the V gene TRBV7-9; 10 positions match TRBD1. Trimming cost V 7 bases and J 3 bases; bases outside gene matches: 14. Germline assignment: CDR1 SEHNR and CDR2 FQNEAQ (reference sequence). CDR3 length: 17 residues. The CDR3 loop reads CASTQPRTGGLDYGYTF. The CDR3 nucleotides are TGTGCCAGCACCCAACCCCGGACAGGGGGTCTGGACTATGGCTACACCTTC.

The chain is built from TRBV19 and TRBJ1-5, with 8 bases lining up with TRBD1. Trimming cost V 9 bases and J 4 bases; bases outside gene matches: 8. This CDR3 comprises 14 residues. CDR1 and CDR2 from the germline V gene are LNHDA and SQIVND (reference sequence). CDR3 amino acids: CASAIQGANQPQHF. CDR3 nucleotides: TGTGCCAGCGCGATTCAGGGGGCGAATCAGCCCCAGCATTTT.

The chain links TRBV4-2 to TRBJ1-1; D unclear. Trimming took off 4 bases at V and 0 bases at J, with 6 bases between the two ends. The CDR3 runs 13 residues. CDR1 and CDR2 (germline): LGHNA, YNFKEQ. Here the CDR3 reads CASSRTVNTEAFF. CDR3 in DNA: TGTGCCAGCAGCCGGACGGTGAACACTGAAGCTTTCTTT.

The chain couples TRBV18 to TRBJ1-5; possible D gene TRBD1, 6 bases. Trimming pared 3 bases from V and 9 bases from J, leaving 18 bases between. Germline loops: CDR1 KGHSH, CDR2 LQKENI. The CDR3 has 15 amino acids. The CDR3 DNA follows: TGTGCCAGCTCACCGGGACAAGGGATCTCGTGGCCCCAGCATTTT. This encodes CASSPGQGISWPQHF.

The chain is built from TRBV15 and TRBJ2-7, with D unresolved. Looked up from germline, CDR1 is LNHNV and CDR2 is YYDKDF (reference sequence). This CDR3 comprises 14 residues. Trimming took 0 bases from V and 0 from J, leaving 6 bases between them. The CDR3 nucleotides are TGTGCCACCAGCAGAGATCGAAACTCCTACGAGCAGTACTTC. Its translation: CATSRDRNSYEQYF.

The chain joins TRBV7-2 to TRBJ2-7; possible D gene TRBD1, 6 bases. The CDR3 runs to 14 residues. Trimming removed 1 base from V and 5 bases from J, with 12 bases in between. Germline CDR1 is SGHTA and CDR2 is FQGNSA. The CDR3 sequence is CASSLVGGSNEQYF. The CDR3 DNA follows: TGTGCCAGCAGCTTAGTAGGGGGAAGCAACGAGCAGTACTTC.

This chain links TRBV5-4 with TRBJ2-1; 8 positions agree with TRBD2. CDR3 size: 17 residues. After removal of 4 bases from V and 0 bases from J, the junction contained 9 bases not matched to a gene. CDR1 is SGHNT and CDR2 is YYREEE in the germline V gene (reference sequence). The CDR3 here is CASSPGPSGSSYNEQFF. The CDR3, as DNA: TGTGCCAGCAGCCCGGGCCCAAGCGGGAGCTCCTACAATGAGCAGTTCTTC.

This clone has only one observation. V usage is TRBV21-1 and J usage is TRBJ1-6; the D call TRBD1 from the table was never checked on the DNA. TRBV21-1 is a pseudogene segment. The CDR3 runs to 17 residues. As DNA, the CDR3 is TGTGCCAGCAGCCGGGGACAGGGTGACACCTATAATTCACCCCTCCACTTT. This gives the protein CASSRGQGDTYNSPLHF.